The clone carrying this TCR beta chain occurred a few times. Its antigen is currently unknown. Unique molecular identifiers featured in how the TCRbeta library was prepared. MiXCR, run by TCRdb on the PCR reads, gives a single entry per CDR3 protein. The sample yields over 120,000 distinct CDR3 sequences, 8.8% seen once. This sample was taken from a study of T-cell reconstitution after alpha-beta-depleted transplantation in children. Trimming left V 5 bases short and J 2 bases short, with 16 bases between. This CDR3 contains 15 residues. In germline, CDR1 is SGHTA, CDR2 FQGNSA. Study-level results: One year post-transplant, T-cell counts and diversity were largely derived from T cells produced anew.

The sample here was PBMCs, mostly from graft donor cells, taken 180 days after TCRalphabeta/CD19-depleted stem cell transplant. The rearrangement joins TRBV7-2 to TRBJ2-7; perhaps TRBD2 as D (6 bases). This clonotype was sampled from a female patient aged 2 to 10 who had a stem cell transplant for congenital amegakaryocytic thrombocytopenia, so the T cells may come from the graft donor. The DNA of the CDR3 is TGTGCCAGCAGCCTTTTGGGGGGTCGAACCTACGAGCAGTACTTC. Amino acid sequence: CASSLLGGRTYEQYF.